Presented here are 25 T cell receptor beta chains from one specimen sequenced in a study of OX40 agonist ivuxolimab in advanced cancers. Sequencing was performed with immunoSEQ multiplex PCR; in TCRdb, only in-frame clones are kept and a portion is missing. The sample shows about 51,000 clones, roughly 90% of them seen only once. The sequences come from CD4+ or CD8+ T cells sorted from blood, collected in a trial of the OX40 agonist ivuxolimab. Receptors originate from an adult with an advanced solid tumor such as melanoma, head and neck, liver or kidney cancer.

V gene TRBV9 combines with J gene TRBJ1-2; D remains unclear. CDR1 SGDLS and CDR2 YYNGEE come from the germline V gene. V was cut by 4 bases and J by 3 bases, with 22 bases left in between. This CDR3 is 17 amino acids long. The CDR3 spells CASSPRVSGGPDYGYTF. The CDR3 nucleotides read TGTGCCAGCAGCCCCCGGGTATCGGGAGGTCCCGACTATGGCTACACCTTC.

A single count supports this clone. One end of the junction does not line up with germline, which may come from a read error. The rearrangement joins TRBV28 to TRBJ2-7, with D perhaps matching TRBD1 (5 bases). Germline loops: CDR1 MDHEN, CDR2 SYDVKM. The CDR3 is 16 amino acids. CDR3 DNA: TGTGCCAGCAGTTTCCCCCTCTCAGGGCCCACCTACGGGCAGTACTTC. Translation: CASSFPLSGPTYGQYF.

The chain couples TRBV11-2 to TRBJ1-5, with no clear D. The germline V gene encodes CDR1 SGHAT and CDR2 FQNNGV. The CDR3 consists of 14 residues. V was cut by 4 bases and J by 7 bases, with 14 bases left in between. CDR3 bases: TGTGCCAGCAGCTCCTCTCAGGTGAGGCAGCCCCAGCATTTT. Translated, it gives CASSSSQVRQPQHF.

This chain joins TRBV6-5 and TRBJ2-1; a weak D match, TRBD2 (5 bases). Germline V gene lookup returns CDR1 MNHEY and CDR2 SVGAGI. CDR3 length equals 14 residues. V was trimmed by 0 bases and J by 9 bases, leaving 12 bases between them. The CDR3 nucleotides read TGTGCCAGCAGTTACTCGAGGAGCGGCGGTGAGCAGTTCTTC. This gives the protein CASSYSRSGGEQFF.

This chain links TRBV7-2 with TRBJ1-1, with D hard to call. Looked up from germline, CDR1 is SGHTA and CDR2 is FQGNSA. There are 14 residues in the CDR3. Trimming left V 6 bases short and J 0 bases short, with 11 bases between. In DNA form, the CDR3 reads TGTGCCAGCAGAGAGGGAGTTTTGAACACTGAAGCTTTCTTT. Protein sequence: CASREGVLNTEAFF. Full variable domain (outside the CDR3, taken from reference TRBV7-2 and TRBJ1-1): GAGVSQSPSNKVTEKGKDVELRCDPISGHTALYWYRQSLGQGLEFLIYFQGNSAPDKSGLPSDRFSAERTGGSVSTLTIQRTQQEDSAVYLCASREGVLNTEAFFGQGTRLTVV.

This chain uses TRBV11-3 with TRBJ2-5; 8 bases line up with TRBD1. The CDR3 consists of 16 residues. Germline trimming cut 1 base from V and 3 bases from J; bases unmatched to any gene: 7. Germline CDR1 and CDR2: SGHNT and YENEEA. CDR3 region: CASSLGSQQGEETQYF. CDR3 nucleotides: TGTGCCAGCAGCTTAGGGTCCCAACAGGGGGAAGAGACCCAGTACTTC.

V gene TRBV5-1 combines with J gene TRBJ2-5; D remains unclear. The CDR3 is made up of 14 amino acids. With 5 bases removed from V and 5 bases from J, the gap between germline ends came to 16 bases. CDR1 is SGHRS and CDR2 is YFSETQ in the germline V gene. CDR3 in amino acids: CASRPAPLKETQYF. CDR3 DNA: TGCGCCAGCAGGCCAGCGCCCCTGAAGGAGACCCAGTACTTC.

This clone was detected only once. In DNA, the CDR3 is TGTGCCAGCAGTGTCTCTGGCTATAATTCACCCCTCCACTTT. It translates to CASSVSGYNSPLHF. The genes are TRBV6-4 and TRBJ1-6; no clear D gene. Trimming shortened V by 4 bases and J by 3 bases, and 7 bases separated the two germline ends. Germline-derived CDR1 and CDR2 are MRHNA and SNTAGT. This CDR3 is built from 14 residues.

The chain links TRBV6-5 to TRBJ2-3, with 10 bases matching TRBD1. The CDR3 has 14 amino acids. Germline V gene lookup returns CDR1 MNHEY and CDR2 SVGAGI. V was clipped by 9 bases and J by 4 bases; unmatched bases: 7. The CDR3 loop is CARRDRGTSDTQYF. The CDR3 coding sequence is TGTGCCAGAAGGGACAGGGGAACTTCAGATACGCAGTATTTT.

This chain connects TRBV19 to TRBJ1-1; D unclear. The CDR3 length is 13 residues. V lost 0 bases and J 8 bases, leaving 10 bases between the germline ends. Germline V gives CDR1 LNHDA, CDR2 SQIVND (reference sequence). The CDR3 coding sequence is TGTGCCAGTAGTATAGATCAACGGAAAGAAGCTTTCTTT. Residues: CASSIDQRKEAFF. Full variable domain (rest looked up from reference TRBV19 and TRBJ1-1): DGGITQSPKYLFRKEGQNVTLSCEQNLNHDAMYWYRQDPGQGLRLIYYSQIVNDFQKGDIAEGYSVSREKKESFPLTVTSAQKNPTAFYLCASSIDQRKEAFFGQGTRLTVV.

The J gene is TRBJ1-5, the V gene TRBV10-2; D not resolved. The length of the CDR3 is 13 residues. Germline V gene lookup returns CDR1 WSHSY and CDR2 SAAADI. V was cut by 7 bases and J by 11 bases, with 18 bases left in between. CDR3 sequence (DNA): TGCGCCAGCACGCTAGAGGCGTCCGGGACCCAGCATTTT. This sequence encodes CASTLEASGTQHF.

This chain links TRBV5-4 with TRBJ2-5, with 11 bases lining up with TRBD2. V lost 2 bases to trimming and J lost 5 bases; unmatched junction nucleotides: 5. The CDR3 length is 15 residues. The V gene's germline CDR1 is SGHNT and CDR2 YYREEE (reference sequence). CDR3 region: CASSFLTSGAETQYF. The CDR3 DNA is TGTGCCAGCAGCTTTCTGACTAGCGGGGCGGAGACCCAGTACTTC.

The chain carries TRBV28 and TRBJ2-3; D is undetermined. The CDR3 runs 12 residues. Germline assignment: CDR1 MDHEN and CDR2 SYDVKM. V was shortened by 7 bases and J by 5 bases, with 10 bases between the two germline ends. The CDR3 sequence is CASNGVLDTQYF. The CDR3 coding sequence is TGTGCCAGCAACGGTGTTTTAGATACGCAGTATTTT.

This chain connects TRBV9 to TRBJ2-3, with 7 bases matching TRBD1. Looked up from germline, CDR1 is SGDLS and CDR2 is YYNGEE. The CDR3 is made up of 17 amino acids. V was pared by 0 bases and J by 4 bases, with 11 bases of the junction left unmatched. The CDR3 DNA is TGTGCCAGCAGCGTAGCCCCCGGGCAGGGGGTCCCAGATACGCAGTATTTT. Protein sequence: CASSVAPGQGVPDTQYF.

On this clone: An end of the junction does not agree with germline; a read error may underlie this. The CDR3 is CASTALTQGYGYTF. As DNA, the CDR3 is TGCGCCAGCACTGCGCTGACACAGGGGTATGGCTACACCTTC. The gene calls are TRBV5-4 and TRBJ1-2, with 7 nucleotides matching TRBD1. The CDR3 length is 14 residues. Germline CDR1 is SGHNT and CDR2 is YYREEE (reference sequence).

The CDR3 coding sequence is TGCGCCAGCAGCCAAGCACAGAGACTCAATGAGCAGTTCTTC. Encoded protein: CASSQAQRLNEQFF. The chain combines TRBV4-1 with TRBJ2-1; D uncertain. V was trimmed by 1 base and J by 6 bases, leaving 10 bases between them. The CDR3 is 14 residues long. Germline V gives CDR1 MGHRA, CDR2 YSYEKL.

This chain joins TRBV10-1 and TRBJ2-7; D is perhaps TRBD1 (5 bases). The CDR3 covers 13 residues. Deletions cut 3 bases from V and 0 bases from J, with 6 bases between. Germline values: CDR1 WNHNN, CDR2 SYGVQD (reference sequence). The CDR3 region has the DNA TGCGCCAGCAGTGAACAGGCCTCCTACGAGCAGTACTTC. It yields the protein CASSEQASYEQYF.

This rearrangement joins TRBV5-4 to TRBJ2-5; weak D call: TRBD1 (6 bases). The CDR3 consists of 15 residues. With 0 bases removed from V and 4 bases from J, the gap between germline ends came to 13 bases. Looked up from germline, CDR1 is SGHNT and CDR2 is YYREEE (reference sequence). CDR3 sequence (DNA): TGTGCCAGCAGCTTGGAAGGGGGTAGGTCAGAGACCCAGTACTTC. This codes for CASSLEGGRSETQYF.

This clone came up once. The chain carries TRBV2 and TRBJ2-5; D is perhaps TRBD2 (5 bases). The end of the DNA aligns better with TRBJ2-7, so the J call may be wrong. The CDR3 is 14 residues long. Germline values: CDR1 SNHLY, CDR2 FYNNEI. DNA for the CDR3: TGTGCCAGCAGCGCCAGCCGGGACTCCTACGAGCAGTACTTC. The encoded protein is CASSASRDSYEQYF.

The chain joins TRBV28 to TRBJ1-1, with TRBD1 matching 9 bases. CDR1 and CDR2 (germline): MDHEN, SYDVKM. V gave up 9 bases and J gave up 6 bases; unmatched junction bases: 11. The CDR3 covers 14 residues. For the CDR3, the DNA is TGTGCCAGTAAGACAGGGGGGAGAACCTCTGAAGCTTTCTTT. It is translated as CASKTGGRTSEAFF. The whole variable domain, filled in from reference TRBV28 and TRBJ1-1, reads DVKVTQSSRYLVKRTGEKVFLECVQDMDHENMFWYRQDPGLGLRLIYFSYDVKMKEKGDIPEGYSVSREKKERFSLILESASTNQTSMYLCASKTGGRTSEAFFGQGTRLTVV.

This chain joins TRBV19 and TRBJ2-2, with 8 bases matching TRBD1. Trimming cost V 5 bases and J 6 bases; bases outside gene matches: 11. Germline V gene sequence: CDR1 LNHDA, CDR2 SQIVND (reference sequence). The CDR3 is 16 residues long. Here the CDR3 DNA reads TGTGCCAGTAGTCCTGTAACTCCCAGGGGGCCCGGGGAGCTGTTTTTT. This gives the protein CASSPVTPRGPGELFF.

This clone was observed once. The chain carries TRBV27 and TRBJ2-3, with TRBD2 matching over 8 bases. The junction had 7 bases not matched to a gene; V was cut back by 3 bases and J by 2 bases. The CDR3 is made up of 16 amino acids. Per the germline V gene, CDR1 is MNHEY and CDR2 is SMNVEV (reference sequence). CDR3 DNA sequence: TGTGCCAGCAGTTTCTCGCTAGCGGGTTACACAGATACGCAGTATTTT. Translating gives CASSFSLAGYTDTQYF.

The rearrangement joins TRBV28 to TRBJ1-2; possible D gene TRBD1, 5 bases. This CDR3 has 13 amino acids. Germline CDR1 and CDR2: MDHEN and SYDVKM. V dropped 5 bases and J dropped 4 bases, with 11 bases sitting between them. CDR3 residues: CASSLQGSYGYTF. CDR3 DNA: TGTGCCAGCAGTCTCCAGGGTTCCTATGGCTACACCTTC.

CDR3 sequence: CATSRDLLTSSDTQYF. The DNA of the CDR3 is TGTGCCACCAGCAGAGATCTTTTGACTAGCAGTGATACGCAGTATTTT. This rearrangement joins TRBV15 to TRBJ2-3, with 7 bases lining up with TRBD2. CDR3 size: 16 residues. V lost 0 bases and J lost 6; bases outside the gene matches: 9. Germline-derived CDR1 and CDR2 are LNHNV and YYDKDF (reference sequence).

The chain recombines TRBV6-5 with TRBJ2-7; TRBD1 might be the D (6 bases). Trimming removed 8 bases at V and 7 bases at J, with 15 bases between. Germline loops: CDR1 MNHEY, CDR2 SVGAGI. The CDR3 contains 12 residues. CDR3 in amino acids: CASRSPRGEQYF. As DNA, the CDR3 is TGTGCCAGCCGATCCCCAAGGGGGGAGCAGTACTTC.